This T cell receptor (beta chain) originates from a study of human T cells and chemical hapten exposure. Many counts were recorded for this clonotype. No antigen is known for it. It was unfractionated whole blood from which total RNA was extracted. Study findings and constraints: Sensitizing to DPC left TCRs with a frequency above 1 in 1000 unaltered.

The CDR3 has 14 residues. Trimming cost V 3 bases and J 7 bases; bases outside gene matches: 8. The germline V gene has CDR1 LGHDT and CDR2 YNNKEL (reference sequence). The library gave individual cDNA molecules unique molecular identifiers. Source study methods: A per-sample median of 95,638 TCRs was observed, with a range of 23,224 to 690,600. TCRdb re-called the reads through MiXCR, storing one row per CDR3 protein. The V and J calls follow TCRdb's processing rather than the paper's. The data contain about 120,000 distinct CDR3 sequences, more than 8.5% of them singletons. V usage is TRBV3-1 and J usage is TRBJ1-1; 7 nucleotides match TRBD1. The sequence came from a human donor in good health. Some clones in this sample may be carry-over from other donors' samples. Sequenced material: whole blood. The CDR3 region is CASSQTGNVGEAFF. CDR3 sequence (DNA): TGTGCCAGCAGCCAGACAGGGAACGTGGGTGAAGCTTTCTTT.